This T cell receptor beta chain was sequenced during a study of Ad26.COV2.S vaccination and SARS-CoV-2 variants. Repertoires were generated with immunoSEQ multiplex PCR, while TCRdb's copy carries only in-frame clones and drops some. The sample has roughly 100,000 clones, less than 85% seen once. Germline V gene sequence: CDR1 SGHDN, CDR2 FVKESK. V dropped 8 bases and J dropped 6 bases, with 28 bases sitting between them. The CDR3 has 18 amino acids. On this clone: Its antigen remains unknown.

Notes on the study in general: CD8+ and CD4+ T cells specific for spike reportedly responded with substantial breadth after vaccination. The study found similar non-spike TCR breadth in vaccine and placebo recipients.

The chain is built from TRBV14 and TRBJ2-2; D could derive from TRBD1 or TRBD2 (5 bases each). Sequencing was performed on peripheral blood, taken after recovery from COVID-19. The TCR was taken from a human donor who had recovered from COVID-19. The CDR3 DNA sequence: TGTGCCAGCTCGTGGGACCCCTTTGGCGGTGGGATCGCCGGGGAGCTGTTTTTT. It is translated as CASSWDPFGGGIAGELFF. Supplemented by reference TRBV14 and TRBJ2-2, the full variable domain reads EAGVTQFPSHSVIEKGQTVTLRCDPISGHDNLYWYRRVMGKEIKFLLHFVKESKQDESGMPNNRFLAERTGGTYSTLKVQPAELEDSGVYFCASSWDPFGGGIAGELFFGEGSRLTVL.